This TCR beta chain was identified in a study of cytomegalovirus exposure and HLA in healthy donors. Only in-frame clones appear in the TCRdb table, and some are missing; sequencing was by immunoSEQ multiplex PCR. The sample contains roughly 68,000 clones, roughly 96% of which appear only once. Findings and limits, study-wide: TCR clusters originating in the first cohort tended to co-occur in the 100 to 150 validation repertoires, according to a later analysis. Rare sequences made up most TCRs, while some public TCRs were found in many donors. There were a few CMV-associated chains whose specificity for CMV antigens was confirmed in vitro.

This CDR3 contains 16 residues. Germline trimming cut 5 bases from V and 4 bases from J; bases unmatched to any gene: 4. CDR1 is SGHNT and CDR2 is YENEEA in the germline V gene. In regard to this clone: Antigen: not known.

The TCR originated in a man aged 18 to 30 in good health and CMV-seronegative. Sequenced: PBMCs. The rearrangement links TRBV11-3 to TRBJ2-5; 16 bases align to TRBD2. The CDR3 DNA reads TGTGCCAGCAGCCCGGGACTAGCGGGAGGGTCAGAGACCCAGTACTTC. This gives the protein CASSPGLAGGSETQYF.